These 9 T cell receptor beta chains came from one sample sequenced in a study of blood T cells in healthy people across ages. PCR was performed a second time for about 6 to 11 cycles using a sample-barcoded 5' primer and a J-beta primer mix. TCRdb reprocessed the 5' RACE reads with MiXCR, giving one entry per CDR3 protein. The repertoire holds approximately 290,000 distinct CDR3 sequences, around 29% seen once, with 25% to 30% in the top ten. The sequencing input was blood. The origin of the receptors is a woman aged 70-85 years in good health.

This clonotype was counted once. The chain uses TRBV4-2 and TRBJ2-5, with a possible D match to TRBD2 (5 bases). This CDR3 comprises 16 residues. V was shortened by 0 bases and J by 4 bases, with 15 bases between the two germline ends. Germline V CDR1 and CDR2: LGHNA, YNFKEQ. The CDR3, as DNA: TGTGCCAGCAGCCAAGATAACCCGGGAAAGGGAGAGACCCAGTACTTC. It translates to CASSQDNPGKGETQYF.

This clonotype appeared a few times. The rearrangement joins TRBV4-3 to TRBJ2-1, with D perhaps matching TRBD2 (5 bases). The CDR3 consists of 17 residues. CDR1 is LGHNA, CDR2 YSLEER, per germline. V gave up 0 bases and J gave up 4 bases, with 16 bases separating them. CDR3 loop: CASSQDLRGSPYNEQFF. For the CDR3, the DNA is TGCGCCAGCAGCCAAGATCTTCGGGGATCCCCATACAATGAGCAGTTCTTC.

This clonotype has more than one count but fewer than ten. This chain joins TRBV6-2 or TRBV6-3 and TRBJ2-1, with D perhaps TRBD1 (5 bases). The J call may be wrong; the DNA end is better matched by TRBJ2-7. The CDR3 has 14 amino acids. CDR1 and CDR2 (germline): MNHEY, SVGEGT. Here the CDR3 reads CASTSPTGSYEQYF. In nucleotides, the CDR3 is TGTGCCAGCACGAGCCCTACAGGATCCTACGAGCAGTACTTC.

DNA of the CDR3: TGTGCCAGCAGCTTCCCACGTAGCTCCTACGAGCAGTACTTC. It specifies CASSFPRSSYEQYF. V gene TRBV11-2 combines with J gene TRBJ2-7; D gene uncertain. The V and J ends lost 3 bases and 0 bases respectively, with 9 bases between them. The CDR3 runs 14 residues. The V gene's germline CDR1 is SGHAT and CDR2 FQNNGV.

Only a few counts were recorded for this clonotype. The V and J genes are TRBV6-1 and TRBJ2-3; D may be TRBD2 (6 bases). CDR3 length: 14 residues. V gave up 6 bases and J gave up 0 bases, with 10 bases separating them. The V gene's germline CDR1 is MNHNS and CDR2 SASEGT. CDR3 residues: CASSRDFSTDTQYF. Written as DNA, the CDR3 is TGTGCCAGCAGCCGGGACTTCAGCACAGATACGCAGTATTTT.

This clonotype was seen ten or more times. The chain joins TRBV12-3 or TRBV12-4 to TRBJ2-1, with 7 bases aligning to TRBD2. After removal of 5 bases from V and 11 bases from J, the junction contained 9 bases not matched to a gene. The CDR3 is 13 residues long. Here the CDR3 reads CASSPNPTSQQFF. The CDR3 region has the DNA TGTGCCAGCAGTCCCAACCCGACTAGCCAGCAGTTCTTC.

The rearrangement uses TRBV6-5 and TRBJ1-2; D not resolved. The CDR3 is 12 residues long. Looked up from germline, CDR1 is MNHEY and CDR2 is SVGAGI. V shed 7 bases and J shed 4 bases, with 10 bases lying between them. CDR3 DNA: TGTGCCAGCAAAAGAGAGGGCTATGGCTACACCTTC. It specifies CASKREGYGYTF.

The V and J genes are TRBV7-9 and TRBJ2-2, with D perhaps TRBD2 (6 bases). V was cut by 5 bases and J by 5 bases, with 12 bases left in between. CDR3 length equals 14 residues. Per the germline V gene, CDR1 is SEHNR and CDR2 is FQNEAQ (reference sequence). CDR3 bases: TGTGCCAGCAGCCCCTCTGGGGGGACCGGGGAGCTGTTTTTT. Translation gives CASSPSGGTGELFF.

This chain connects TRBV5-1 to TRBJ1-1; tentatively, D is TRBD1 (6 bases). CDR3 length: 15 amino acids. The V end was cut by 1 base, the J end by 3 bases, with 13 bases between. Per germline, CDR1 SGHRS and CDR2 YFSETQ. CDR3 bases: TGCGCCAGCAGCTTGCTGGGGGCGGAGGACACTGAAGCTTTCTTT. This gives the protein CASSLLGAEDTEAFF. The variable domain in full, with the rest retrieved from reference TRBV5-1 and TRBJ1-1, is KAGVTQTPRYLIKTRGQQVTLSCSPISGHRSVSWYQQTPGQGLQFLFEYFSETQRNKGNFPGRFSGRQFSNSRSEMNVSTLELGDSALYLCASSLLGAEDTEAFFGQGTRLTVV.